Listed below are T cell receptor beta chains from one sample, sequenced in a study of blood T cell repertoires in COVID-19. Assay: immunoSEQ multiplex PCR; the TCRdb copy retains only in-frame clones and omits some. Of 200,000 to 250,000 clones listed, around 86% were seen once; the top ten hold over 9%. Source material: peripheral blood. The receptors come from an elderly man with acute or convalescent COVID-19. CDR3s include the opening cysteine and the closing phenylalanine or tryptophan. A D gene is named only where the DNA matches it firmly. Clone size is stated in some rows and not others, as once, few, many or a class when expanded.

V,size,J,D,CDR3,DNA
TRBV3-1/TRBV3-2,once,TRBJ1-5,-,CASSRGGAGDQPQHF,TGTGCCAGCAGCCGAGGGGGAGCGGGAGACCAGCCCCAGCATTTT
TRBV3-1/TRBV3-2,-,TRBJ2-7,TRBD2,CASSFGQAGPYEQYF,TGTGCCAGCAGCTTCGGCCAAGCGGGGCCCTACGAGCAGTACTTC
TRBV28,few,TRBJ1-4,-,CASSLRRVRTNEKLFF,TGTGCCAGCAGTTTACGGAGGGTGAGAACTAATGAAAAACTGTTTTTT
TRBV2,-,TRBJ1-2,TRBD1,CASSRSGTGIDYTF,TGTGCCAGCAGCCGCTCTGGGACAGGGATCGACTACACCTTC
TRBV11-2,-,TRBJ1-6,TRBD1,CASSRGQNSPLHF,TGTGCCAGCAGCCGGGGACAGAATTCACCCCTCCACTTT
TRBV5-8,-,TRBJ2-2,-,CASSAGLVAGELFF,TGTGCCAGCAGCGCTGGTCTAGTAGCCGGGGAGCTGTTTTTT
TRBV5-6,-,TRBJ1-2,TRBD1,CASRDGTGRNYGYTF,TGTGCCAGCAGAGACGGGACAGGGAGAAACTATGGCTACACCTTC
TRBV7-2,-,TRBJ1-5,TRBD1,CASSRAGTGNNQPQHF,TGTGCCAGCAGTCGCGCCGGGACAGGTAACAATCAGCCCCAGCATTTT
TRBV14,-,TRBJ1-3,-,CASSYRSSGNTIYF,TGTGCCAGCAGTTACAGGAGCTCTGGAAACACCATATATTTT
TRBV25-1,-,TRBJ2-1,TRBD1,CASRTGSSYNEQFF,TGTGCCAGCCGGACAGGGAGCTCCTACAATGAGCAGTTCTTC
TRBV24-1,-,TRBJ1-5,-,CATSDGRKPEDQPQHF,TGTGCCACCAGTGATGGGAGGAAGCCGGAGGATCAGCCCCAGCATTTT
TRBV5-1,-,TRBJ1-4,TRBD1,CASRIGTVNEKLFF,TGCGCCAGCCGGATCGGGACAGTTAATGAAAAACTGTTTTTT
TRBV7-8,-,TRBJ1-3,-,CASSLVVWTELRRTGNTIYF,TGTGCCAGCAGCTTAGTTGTTTGGACAGAGCTTCGTCGGACTGGAAACACCATATATTTT
TRBV19,-,TRBJ1-3,-,CASSPGGQGTGNTIYF,TGTGCCAGTAGCCCTGGGGGTCAGGGGACTGGAAACACCATATATTTT
TRBV28,-,TRBJ1-1,TRBD1,CAGKTGGAAEAFF,TGTGCGGGGAAGACAGGGGGCGCCGCTGAAGCTTTCTTT
TRBV23-1,-,TRBJ2-1,-,CASSPKGGRSYNEQFF,TGCGCCAGCAGTCCTAAGGGGGGGCGATCCTACAATGAGCAGTTCTTC
TRBV28,-,TRBJ2-1,TRBD1,CASSQSADRGEQFF,TGTGCCAGCAGTCAATCCGCCGACAGGGGAGAGCAGTTCTTC
TRBV27,-,TRBJ2-7,TRBD1,CASSSPDRGTYEQYF,TGTGCCAGCAGTTCCCCTGACAGGGGGACCTACGAGCAGTACTTC
TRBV13,-,TRBJ2-1,-,CASSLGQYSYNEQFF,TGTGCCAGCAGCTTAGGACAGTACTCCTACAATGAGCAGTTCTTC
TRBV6-4,-,TRBJ1-6,TRBD1,CASSVRTGSNSPLHF,TGTGCCAGCAGCGTGCGGACAGGGTCTAATTCACCCCTCCACTTT